This T cell receptor beta chain was sequenced in a study of T cell changes during pregnancy in multiple sclerosis. Worth noting for this clone: At one end, the junction sequence differs from germline, possibly due to a read error.

The data were produced by immunoSEQ multiplex PCR, yet TCRdb's version contains in-frame clones alone and is incomplete. The sample has about 80,000 clones, around 92% seen once. The CDR3 has 16 residues. Germline-derived CDR1 and CDR2 are SGHKS and YYEKEE (reference sequence). The sample consisted of peripheral blood, taken before pregnancy. The TCR comes from a female donor with multiple sclerosis, enrolled in a pregnancy study. This rearrangement joins TRBV5-5 to TRBJ2-7, with 8 bases fitting TRBD2. The CDR3 protein is CASRLGGSLAGHEQYF. The CDR3 bases are TGTGCCAGCAGATTGGGGGGAAGTCTAGCGGGCCACGAGCAGTACTTC.